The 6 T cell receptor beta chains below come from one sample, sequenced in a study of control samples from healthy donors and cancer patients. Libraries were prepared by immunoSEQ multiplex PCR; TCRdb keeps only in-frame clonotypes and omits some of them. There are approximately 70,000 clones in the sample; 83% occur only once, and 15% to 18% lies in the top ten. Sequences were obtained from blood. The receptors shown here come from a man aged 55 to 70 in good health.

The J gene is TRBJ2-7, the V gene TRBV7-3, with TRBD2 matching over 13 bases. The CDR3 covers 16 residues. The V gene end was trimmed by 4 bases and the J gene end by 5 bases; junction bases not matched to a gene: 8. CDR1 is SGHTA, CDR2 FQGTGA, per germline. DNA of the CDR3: TGTGCCAGCAGCTATCTGGGACTAGCGGGAATCGACGAGCAGTACTTC. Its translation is CASSYLGLAGIDEQYF.

CDR3 in DNA: TGTGCCATCGGAACAGAACCTTCCAATCAGCCCCAGCATTTT. Residues: CAIGTEPSNQPQHF. The chain recombines TRBV10-3 with TRBJ1-5; D gene unclear. The CDR3 contains 14 residues. Looked up from germline, CDR1 is ENHRY and CDR2 is SYGVKD. V was trimmed by 8 bases and J by 3 bases, leaving 14 bases between them.

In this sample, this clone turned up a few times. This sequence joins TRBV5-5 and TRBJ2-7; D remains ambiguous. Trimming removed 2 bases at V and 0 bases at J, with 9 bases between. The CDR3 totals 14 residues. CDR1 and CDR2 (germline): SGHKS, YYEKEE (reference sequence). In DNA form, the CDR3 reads TGTGCCAGCAGCTTAGTAGAGCGCTCCTACGAGCAGTACTTC. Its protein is CASSLVERSYEQYF. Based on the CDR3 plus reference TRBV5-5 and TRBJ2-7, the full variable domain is DAGVTQSPTHLIKTRGQQVTLRCSPISGHKSVSWYQQVLGQGPQFIFQYYEKEERGRGNFPDRFSARQFPNYSSELNVNALLLGDSALYLCASSLVERSYEQYFGPGTRLTVT.

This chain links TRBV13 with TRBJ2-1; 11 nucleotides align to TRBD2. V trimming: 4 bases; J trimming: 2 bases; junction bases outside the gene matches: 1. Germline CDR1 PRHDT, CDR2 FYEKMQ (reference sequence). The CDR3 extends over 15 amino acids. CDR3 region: CASSWGLAAYNEQFF. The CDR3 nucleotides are TGTGCCAGCAGCTGGGGACTAGCGGCCTACAATGAGCAGTTCTTC.

The CDR3 DNA follows: TGCGCCAGCAGCTTGGACCCCCAGCCCCACTACGAGCAGTACTTC. It encodes CASSLDPQPHYEQYF. The gene calls are TRBV5-1 and TRBJ2-7; D not resolved. Trimming stripped 0 bases from V and 3 bases from J, with 13 bases between. The CDR3 has 15 amino acids. From germline, CDR1 is SGHRS and CDR2 YFSETQ.

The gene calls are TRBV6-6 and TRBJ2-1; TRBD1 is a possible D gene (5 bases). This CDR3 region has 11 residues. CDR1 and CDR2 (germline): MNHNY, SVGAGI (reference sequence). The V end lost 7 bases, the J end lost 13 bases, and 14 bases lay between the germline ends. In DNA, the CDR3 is TGTGCCAGCACCCCGGACACGGACCAGTTCTTC. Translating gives CASTPDTDQFF.